The 25 T cell receptor beta chains presented below share a single source sample, sequenced in a study of beta chain features in type 1 diabetes. Study conclusions and caveats: Shorter TCRB CDR3s, moderately but significantly so, were found in Type 1 diabetes patients in all four CD4+ subsets.

Isolated RNA was reverse transcribed in full, so expressed TCRB transcripts were sequenced. Sequencing was performed with immunoSEQ multiplex PCR; in TCRdb, only in-frame clones are kept and a portion is missing. There are about 360,000 clones in the sample; roughly 12% occur only once, and 0.01% lies in the top ten. These receptors lack a known antigen. Material: naive CD4+ T cells from blood. These receptor sequences come from a woman aged 18-35 years with type 1 diabetes.

The rearrangement joins TRBV29-1 to TRBJ1-1; 7 bases line up with TRBD1. V was pared by 0 bases and J by 4 bases, with 2 bases of the junction left unmatched. This CDR3 is 13 amino acids long. Germline V gene data show CDR1 as SQVTM and CDR2 as ANQGSEA. The CDR3 DNA is TGCAGCGTTGAAGACCAGGGGGGCACTGAAGCTTTCTTT. Translating it yields CSVEDQGGTEAFF.

This chain uses TRBV7-9 with TRBJ2-7; 7 bases align to TRBD1. With 4 bases clipped from V and 2 bases from J, the junction kept 5 bases outside the gene matches. CDR3 length: 14 residues. Germline V gene data show CDR1 as SEHNR and CDR2 as FQNEAQ (reference sequence). The CDR3 coding sequence is TGTGCCAGCAGCTCGAGGACAGGTACCTACGAGCAGTACTTC. This translates into CASSSRTGTYEQYF.

The chain couples TRBV28 to TRBJ2-7; D may be TRBD1 (6 bases). The CDR3 has 14 amino acids. CDR1 is MDHEN, CDR2 SYDVKM, per germline. CDR3 region: CVTTPGTLRGEQYF. In nucleotides, the CDR3 is TGTGTCACGACCCCCGGGACACTTAGAGGGGAGCAGTACTTC.

The chain links TRBV11-2 to TRBJ2-7; D perhaps matches TRBD2 (7 bases). This CDR3 is built from 13 residues. The V end was cut by 5 bases, the J end by 4 bases, with 12 bases between. Germline V CDR1 and CDR2: SGHAT, FQNNGV. The CDR3 spells CASSVGGAYEQYF. The CDR3 nucleotides read TGTGCCAGCAGCGTGGGGGGGGCGTACGAGCAGTACTTC.

This clone was counted a few times. CDR3 nucleotide sequence: TGTGCCAGCAGTTACTCGGCTACAGGGGGCCTCATTCAGTACTTC. The encoded protein is CASSYSATGGLIQYF. V and J are TRBV6-5 and TRBJ2-4; the match to TRBD1 covers 9 bases. The V gene's germline CDR1 is MNHEY and CDR2 SVGAGI. V was pared by 0 bases and J by 9 bases, with 6 bases of the junction left unmatched. The CDR3 sequence is 15 residues long.

This chain uses TRBV19 with TRBJ2-3, with 12 bases aligning to TRBD2. Per the germline V gene, CDR1 is LNHDA and CDR2 is SQIVND (reference sequence). This CDR3 has 16 residues. V lost 3 bases and J lost 2; bases outside the gene matches: 3. Here the CDR3 reads CASSIGLAGITDTQYF. DNA for the CDR3: TGTGCCAGTAGTATCGGACTAGCGGGGATCACAGATACGCAGTATTTT.

The V call is TRBV5-6, the J call TRBJ2-5, with 7 positions matching TRBD1. The ends lost 3 bases at V and 3 bases at J; junction bases unmatched: 2. The CDR3 has 13 amino acids. CDR1 is SGHDT and CDR2 is YYEEEE in the germline V gene. Here the CDR3 reads CASSSGTEETQYF. The CDR3 bases are TGTGCCAGCAGCTCCGGGACAGAAGAGACCCAGTACTTC.

The chain links TRBV7-9 to TRBJ2-7; 8 nucleotides align to TRBD1. Germline lookup yields CDR1 SEHNR and CDR2 FQNEAQ (reference sequence). V lost 8 bases to trimming and J lost 1 base; unmatched junction nucleotides: 7. The CDR3 totals 14 residues. This CDR3 is CASSAGTGSYEQYF. CDR3 coding DNA: TGTGCCAGCTCCGCCGGGACAGGTTCCTACGAGCAGTACTTC.

This clone was detected a few times. V is TRBV5-1 and J is TRBJ1-1; 9 bases line up with TRBD1. The V gene's germline CDR1 is SGHRS and CDR2 YFSETQ. This CDR3 is built from 13 residues. J gave up 3 bases and V 7 bases, and 4 bases lay outside the gene matches. CDR3 sequence (DNA): TGCGCCAGCGGGGGACAGGGAGACACTGAAGCTTTCTTT. Residues: CASGGQGDTEAFF. Together with reference TRBV5-1 and TRBJ1-1, the CDR3 gives the full variable domain: KAGVTQTPRYLIKTRGQQVTLSCSPISGHRSVSWYQQTPGQGLQFLFEYFSETQRNKGNFPGRFSGRQFSNSRSEMNVSTLELGDSALYLCASGGQGDTEAFFGQGTRLTVV.

This clone was seen only a few times. The chain is built from TRBV9 and TRBJ2-1, with 10 bases fitting TRBD2. The V segment lost 2 bases and the J segment 8 bases; nucleotides outside the gene matches: 7. The CDR3 spans 15 residues. Germline CDR1 reads SGDLS; CDR2 reads YYNGEE. The DNA of the CDR3 is TGTGCCAGCAGCGTTGGACTAGCGGAGTCCCATGAGCAGTTCTTC. It translates to CASSVGLAESHEQFF.

Here the CDR3 DNA reads TGTGCCACACACCGGCGGGACGGCTACGAGCAGTACTTC. It translates to CATHRRDGYEQYF. The chain joins TRBV6-5 to TRBJ2-7; D possibly corresponds to TRBD2 (6 bases). The V gene lost 10 bases and the J gene lost 3 bases, with 16 bases spanning the gap. This CDR3 comprises 13 residues. Germline V gene lookup returns CDR1 MNHEY and CDR2 SVGAGI.

The chain has TRBV7-2 and TRBJ2-3; D ambiguous. The germline V and J ends were trimmed by 4 bases and 6 bases, with 5 bases remaining between them. Germline CDR1 is SGHTA and CDR2 is FQGNSA. The CDR3 loop spans 11 amino acids. The CDR3 sequence: CASSWADTQYF. CDR3 coding DNA: TGTGCCAGCAGCTGGGCGGATACGCAGTATTTT.

CDR3 nucleotide sequence: TGTGCCTGGAGAGTGGGGGGAGGCGAGACCCAGTACTTC. Protein sequence: CAWRVGGGETQYF. This rearrangement joins TRBV30 to TRBJ2-5, with D perhaps matching TRBD2 (6 bases). The ends were cut back, 3 bases at V and 5 bases at J, with 13 bases in the middle. Germline V lookup: CDR1 GTSNPN, CDR2 SVGIG (reference sequence). The CDR3 sequence is 13 residues long. The whole variable domain, filled in from reference TRBV30 and TRBJ2-5, reads SQTIHQWPATLVQPVGSPLSLECTVEGTSNPNLYWYRQAAGRGLQLLFYSVGIGQISSEVPQNLSASRPQDRQFILSSKKLLLSDSGFYLCAWRVGGGETQYFGPGTRLLVL.

This clone was detected a few times. The chain recombines TRBV5-1 with TRBJ1-1; maybe TRBD1 (5 bases). The CDR3 is made up of 14 amino acids. Trimming took off 3 bases at V and 5 bases at J, with 14 bases between the two ends. Per germline, CDR1 SGHRS and CDR2 YFSETQ. CDR3 coding DNA: TGCGCCAGCAGCTCCCGGACGGGGGGAACTGAAGCTTTCTTT. Its protein product is CASSSRTGGTEAFF.

The chain combines TRBV5-1 with TRBJ2-7; TRBD1 might be the D (6 bases). The CDR3 consists of 13 residues. Germline V gene sequence: CDR1 SGHRS, CDR2 YFSETQ. Between the trimmed V and J ends, which lost 4 bases and 5 bases, there was a span of 13 bases. In DNA, the CDR3 is TGCGCCAGCAGCATCCTCAGGGGTCACGAGCAGTACTTC. This codes for CASSILRGHEQYF. Together with reference TRBV5-1 and TRBJ2-7, the CDR3 gives the full variable domain: KAGVTQTPRYLIKTRGQQVTLSCSPISGHRSVSWYQQTPGQGLQFLFEYFSETQRNKGNFPGRFSGRQFSNSRSEMNVSTLELGDSALYLCASSILRGHEQYFGPGTRLTVT.

This clone was counted a few times. The V call is TRBV20-1, the J call TRBJ1-1, with D unclear. Germline V gene data show CDR1 as DFQATT and CDR2 as SNEGSKA (reference sequence). This CDR3 spans 11 amino acids. Trimming shortened V by 0 bases and J by 7 bases, and 6 bases separated the two germline ends. The CDR3 DNA is TGCAGTGCTAGAGACAGACTTGAAGCTTTCTTT. Translation gives CSARDRLEAFF.

The chain combines TRBV7-3 with TRBJ2-7, with TRBD1 identical over 7 bases. The CDR3 has 13 amino acids. V shed 5 bases and J 0 bases; nucleotides not matched to a gene: 1. Germline V CDR1 and CDR2: SGHTA, FQGTGA. This CDR3 reads CASSAGGSYEQYF. The DNA of the CDR3 is TGTGCCAGCAGCGCAGGGGGCTCCTACGAGCAGTACTTC.

The chain is built from TRBV9 and TRBJ2-5; the match to TRBD2 covers 8 bases. The V gene end was trimmed by 5 bases and the J gene end by 2 bases; junction bases not matched to a gene: 2. Germline CDR1 reads SGDLS; CDR2 reads YYNGEE. The CDR3 length is 13 residues. CDR3 DNA sequence: TGTGCCAGCAGTAGCGGGATACAAGAGACCCAGTACTTC. Its protein is CASSSGIQETQYF. Full variable domain (remainder filled in from reference TRBV9 and TRBJ2-5): DSGVTQTPKHLITATGQRVTLRCSPRSGDLSVYWYQQSLDQGLQFLIQYYNGEERAKGNILERFSAQQFPDLHSELNLSSLELGDSALYFCASSSGIQETQYFGPGTRLLVL.

The chain uses TRBV7-2 and TRBJ2-7; a weak D match, TRBD1 (5 bases). The CDR3 totals 13 residues. Deletions cut 7 bases from V and 1 base from J, with 11 bases between. Germline-derived CDR1 and CDR2 are SGHTA and FQGNSA. The CDR3 loop is CASTPPGSYEQYF. CDR3 nucleotide sequence: TGTGCCAGCACTCCCCCAGGGTCCTACGAGCAGTACTTC.

The chain is built from TRBV6-5 and TRBJ2-1; D is possibly TRBD2 (5 bases). The length of the CDR3 is 15 residues. The V end was cut by 0 bases, the J end by 10 bases, with 16 bases between. CDR1 is MNHEY and CDR2 is SVGAGI in the germline V gene. The CDR3 bases are TGTGCCAGCAGTTACTCACGCTTGAGGGATTTCGAGCAGTTCTTC. Translating gives CASSYSRLRDFEQFF.

There are a few counts of this clone. The chain recombines TRBV18 with TRBJ2-5, with TRBD2 matching over 11 bases. The CDR3 extends over 16 amino acids. After removal of 2 bases from V and 5 bases from J, the junction contained 7 bases not matched to a gene. In germline, CDR1 is KGHSH, CDR2 LQKENI. Here the CDR3 DNA reads TGTGCCAGCTCACCAGGGACTAGCGGCGCGGGGGAGACCCAGTACTTC. Translating gives CASSPGTSGAGETQYF.

In its sample, this clone was seen a few times. This sequence joins TRBV25-1 and TRBJ1-2, with D possibly being TRBD1 (5 bases). V was trimmed by 6 bases and J by 6 bases, leaving 17 bases between them. Germline-derived CDR1 and CDR2 are MGHDK and SYGVNS. This CDR3 is built from 14 residues. The CDR3 DNA sequence: TGTGCCAGCAGCGGGTGGGCAGGGCTGGATGGCTACACCTTC. This codes for CASSGWAGLDGYTF.

J is TRBJ1-5 and V is TRBV15; TRBD1 matches at 8 bases. The CDR3 loop spans 17 amino acids. The junction had 9 bases not matched to a gene; V was cut back by 2 bases and J by 3 bases. The germline CDR1 and CDR2 sequences are LNHNV and YYDKDF (reference sequence). CDR3 residues: CATSRYALTGANQPQHF. The CDR3 DNA is TGTGCCACCAGCAGATACGCCCTGACAGGGGCCAATCAGCCCCAGCATTTT.

This clone occurred a few times. The rearrangement uses TRBV21-1 and TRBJ2-1; the table's D call, TRBD2, was not checked against the DNA. TRBV21-1 is annotated as a pseudogene. This CDR3 spans 22 amino acids. CDR3 in amino acids: CASSEGQGTTGGTHLSYNEQFF. The CDR3 nucleotides read TGTGCCAGCAGCGAAGGACAGGGTACGACGGGAGGGACCCACCTCTCCTACAATGAGCAGTTCTTC.

This clone has only a few counts. V gene TRBV7-2 combines with J gene TRBJ2-1; 12 bases fit TRBD2. V shed 7 bases and J 8 bases; nucleotides not matched to a gene: 15. Germline CDR1 is SGHTA and CDR2 is FQGNSA. This CDR3 comprises 17 residues. For the CDR3, the DNA is TGTGCCAGCACCCTTCGAGGACTAGCGGGGACTTCCGATGAGCAGTTCTTC. It specifies CASTLRGLAGTSDEQFF.